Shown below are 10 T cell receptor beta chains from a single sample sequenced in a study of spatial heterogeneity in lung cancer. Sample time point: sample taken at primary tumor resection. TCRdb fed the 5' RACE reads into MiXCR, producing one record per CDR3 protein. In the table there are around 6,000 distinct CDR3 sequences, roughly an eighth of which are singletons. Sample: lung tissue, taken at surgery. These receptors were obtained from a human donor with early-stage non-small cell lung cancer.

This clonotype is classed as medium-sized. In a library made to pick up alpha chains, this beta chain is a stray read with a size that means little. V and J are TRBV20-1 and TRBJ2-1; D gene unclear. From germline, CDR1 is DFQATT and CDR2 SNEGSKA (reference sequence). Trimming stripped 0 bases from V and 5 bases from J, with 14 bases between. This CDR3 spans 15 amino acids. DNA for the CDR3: TGCAGTGCTAGAGATCCAGTTCGAACTGACAATGAGCAGTTCTTC. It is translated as CSARDPVRTDNEQFF.

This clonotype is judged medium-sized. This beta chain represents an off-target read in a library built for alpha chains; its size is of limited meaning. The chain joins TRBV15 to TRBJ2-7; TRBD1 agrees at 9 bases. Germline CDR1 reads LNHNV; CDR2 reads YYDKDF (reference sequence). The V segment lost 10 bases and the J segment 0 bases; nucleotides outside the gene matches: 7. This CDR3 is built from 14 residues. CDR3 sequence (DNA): TGTGCCATAGAGGACAGGGGAGGCTCCTACGAGCAGTACTTC. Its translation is CAIEDRGGSYEQYF.

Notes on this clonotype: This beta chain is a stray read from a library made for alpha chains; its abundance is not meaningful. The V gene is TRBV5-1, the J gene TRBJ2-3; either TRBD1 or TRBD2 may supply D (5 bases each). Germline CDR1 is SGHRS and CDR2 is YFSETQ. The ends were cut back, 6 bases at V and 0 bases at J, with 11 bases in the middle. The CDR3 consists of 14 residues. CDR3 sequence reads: CASNRDASTDTQYF. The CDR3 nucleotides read TGCGCCAGCAACCGGGACGCTAGCACAGATACGCAGTATTTT. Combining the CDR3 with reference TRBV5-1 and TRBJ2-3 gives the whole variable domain KAGVTQTPRYLIKTRGQQVTLSCSPISGHRSVSWYQQTPGQGLQFLFEYFSETQRNKGNFPGRFSGRQFSNSRSEMNVSTLELGDSALYLCASNRDASTDTQYFGPGTRLTVL.

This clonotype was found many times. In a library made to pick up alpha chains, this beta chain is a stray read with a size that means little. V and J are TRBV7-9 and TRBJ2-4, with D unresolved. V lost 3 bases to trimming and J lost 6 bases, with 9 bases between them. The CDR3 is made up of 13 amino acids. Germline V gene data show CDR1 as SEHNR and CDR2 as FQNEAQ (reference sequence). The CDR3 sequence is CASSFNDGNIQYF. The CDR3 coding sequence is TGTGCCAGCAGCTTTAACGACGGAAACATTCAGTACTTC.

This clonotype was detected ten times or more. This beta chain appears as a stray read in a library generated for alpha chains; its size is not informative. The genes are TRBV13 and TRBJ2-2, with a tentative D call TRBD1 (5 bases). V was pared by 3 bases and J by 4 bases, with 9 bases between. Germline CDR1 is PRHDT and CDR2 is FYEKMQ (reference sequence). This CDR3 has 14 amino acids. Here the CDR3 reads CASSFTDSTGELFF. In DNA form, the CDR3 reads TGTGCCAGCAGCTTCACTGACAGCACCGGGGAGCTGTTTTTT.

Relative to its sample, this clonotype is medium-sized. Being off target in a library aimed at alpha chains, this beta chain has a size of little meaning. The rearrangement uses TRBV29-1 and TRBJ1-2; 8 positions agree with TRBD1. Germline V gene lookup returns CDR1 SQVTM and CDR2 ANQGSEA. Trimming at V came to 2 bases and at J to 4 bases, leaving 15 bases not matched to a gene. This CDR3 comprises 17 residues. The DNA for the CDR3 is TGCAGCGTTGAATTAATGACCCCCGGGACAGGAGTCTATGGCTACACCTTC. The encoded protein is CSVELMTPGTGVYGYTF.

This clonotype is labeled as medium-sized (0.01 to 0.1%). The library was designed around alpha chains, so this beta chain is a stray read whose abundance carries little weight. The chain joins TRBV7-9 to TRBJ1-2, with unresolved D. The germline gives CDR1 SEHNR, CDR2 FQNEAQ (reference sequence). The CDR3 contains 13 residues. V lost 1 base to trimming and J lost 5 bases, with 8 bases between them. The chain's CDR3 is CASSLGSGYGYTF. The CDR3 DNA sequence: TGTGCCAGCAGCTTAGGGTCCGGTTATGGCTACACCTTC.

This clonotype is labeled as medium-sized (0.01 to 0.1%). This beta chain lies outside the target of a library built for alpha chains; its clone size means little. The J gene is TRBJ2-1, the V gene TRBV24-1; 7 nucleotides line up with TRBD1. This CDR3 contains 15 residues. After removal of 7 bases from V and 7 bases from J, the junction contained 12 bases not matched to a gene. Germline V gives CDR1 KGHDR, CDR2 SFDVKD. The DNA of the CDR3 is TGTGCCACCAGCAGACAGGGAAGGATGGATAATGAGCAGTTCTTC. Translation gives CATSRQGRMDNEQFF.

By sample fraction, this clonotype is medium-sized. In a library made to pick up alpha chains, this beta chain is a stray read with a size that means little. CDR3 amino acids: CASSSQGSSTEAFF. Written as DNA, the CDR3 is TGTGCCAGCTCTTCGCAAGGGAGCAGCACTGAAGCTTTCTTT. The chain carries TRBV12-3 or TRBV12-4 and TRBJ1-1, with D unclear. This CDR3 region has 14 residues. Trimming took off 8 bases at V and 4 bases at J, with 17 bases between the two ends.

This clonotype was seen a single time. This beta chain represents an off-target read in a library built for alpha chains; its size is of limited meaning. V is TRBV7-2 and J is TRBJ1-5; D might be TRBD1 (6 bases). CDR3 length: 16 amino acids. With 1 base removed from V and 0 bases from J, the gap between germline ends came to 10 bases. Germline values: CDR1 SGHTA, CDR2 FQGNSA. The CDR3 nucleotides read TGTGCCAGCAGCTTAGGGGACATTAATAGCAATCAGCCCCAGCATTTT. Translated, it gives CASSLGDINSNQPQHF.